The 27 T cell receptor beta chains presented below share a single source sample, sequenced in a study of blood T cell repertoires in COVID-19. Assay: immunoSEQ multiplex PCR; the TCRdb copy retains only in-frame clones and omits some. The repertoire holds over 70,000 clones, with 80% as singletons. The sample comprised peripheral blood. Receptor source: a woman over 75 with acute or convalescent COVID-19.

The CDR3 nucleotides read TGTGCCAGCAGCTTAACTAGCGGGGTCGGCACAGATACGCAGTATTTT. This gives the protein CASSLTSGVGTDTQYF. This sequence joins TRBV7-2 and TRBJ2-3; 10 bases agree with TRBD2. Germline V gene lookup returns CDR1 SGHTA and CDR2 FQGNSA. V shed 2 bases, J shed 1 base, and the junction held 3 bases outside the gene matches. The CDR3 totals 16 residues. Drawing the rest from reference TRBV7-2 and TRBJ2-3, the complete variable domain is GAGVSQSPSNKVTEKGKDVELRCDPISGHTALYWYRQSLGQGLEFLIYFQGNSAPDKSGLPSDRFSAERTGGSVSTLTIQRTQQEDSAVYLCASSLTSGVGTDTQYFGPGTRLTVL.

V gene TRBV7-3 combines with J gene TRBJ2-5, with 15 bases fitting TRBD2. Germline CDR1 SGHTA, CDR2 FQGTGA. V dropped 4 bases and J dropped 2; count of bases not matched to a gene: 2. This CDR3 region has 16 residues. CDR3 DNA sequence: TGTGCCAGCAGCTCAGGACTAGCGGGGGGGCAAGAGACCCAGTACTTC. Amino acid sequence: CASSSGLAGGQETQYF.

This sequence joins TRBV18 and TRBJ2-5; TRBD2 aligns across 8 bases. This CDR3 contains 15 residues. With 4 bases clipped from V and 0 bases from J, the junction kept 4 bases outside the gene matches. Germline-derived CDR1 and CDR2 are KGHSH and LQKENI. Here the CDR3 reads CASSRRGANQETQYF. The CDR3 DNA sequence: TGTGCCAGCTCACGGCGGGGGGCCAACCAAGAGACCCAGTACTTC. Full variable domain (rest looked up from reference TRBV18 and TRBJ2-5): NAGVMQNPRHLVRRRGQEARLRCSPMKGHSHVYWYRQLPEEGLKFMVYLQKENIIDESGMPKERFSAEFPKEGPSILRIQQVVRGDSAAYFCASSRRGANQETQYFGPGTRLLVL.

V usage is TRBV7-2 and J usage is TRBJ2-1; 10 bases align to TRBD2. Germline CDR1 and CDR2: SGHTA and FQGNSA. Unmatched junction bases numbered 4, after V lost 4 bases and J lost 4 bases. This CDR3 comprises 15 residues. CDR3 residues: CASSSGTSVYNEQFF. The CDR3 DNA is TGTGCCAGCAGCTCTGGGACTAGCGTTTACAATGAGCAGTTCTTC.

This clone was counted a few times. The V call is TRBV18, the J call TRBJ1-5; D possibly corresponds to TRBD1 (6 bases). V lost 3 bases to trimming and J lost 3 bases, with 6 bases between them. This CDR3 is built from 13 residues. CDR1 and CDR2 (germline): KGHSH, LQKENI. CDR3 in amino acids: CASSPGANQPQHF. The CDR3 nucleotides are TGTGCCAGCTCACCGGGGGCCAATCAGCCCCAGCATTTT.

With respect to this clone: At the DNA level, this CDR3 is encoded by other sequences in the same sample as well. This rearrangement joins TRBV29-1 to TRBJ2-5, with 7 bases identical to TRBD1. This CDR3 is 12 amino acids long. With V trimmed by 3 bases and J by 4 bases, 2 bases remained unmatched. CDR1 SQVTM and CDR2 ANQGSEA come from the germline V gene. CDR3 sequence reads: CSVDRQGETQYF. As DNA, the CDR3 is TGCAGCGTTGATAGACAGGGAGAGACCCAGTACTTC.

V gene TRBV5-8 combines with J gene TRBJ1-5; D possibly corresponds to TRBD1 (6 bases). Germline loops: CDR1 SGHTS, CDR2 YDEGEE. The V end was cut by 0 bases, the J end by 4 bases, with 11 bases between. This CDR3 spans 15 amino acids. CDR3 coding DNA: TGTGCCAGCAGCTTGGGACAGGAGCCGAATCAGCCCCAGCATTTT. Protein product: CASSLGQEPNQPQHF.

V gene TRBV7-9 combines with J gene TRBJ1-6, with 10 bases fitting TRBD1. Trimming cost V 5 bases and J 7 bases; bases outside gene matches: 5. This CDR3 is 15 amino acids long. CDR1 and CDR2 (germline): SEHNR, FQNEAQ (reference sequence). DNA of the CDR3: TGTGCCAGCAGCGCGACAGGGGGCTCGAATTCACCCCTCCACTTT. It specifies CASSATGGSNSPLHF.

V gene TRBV9 combines with J gene TRBJ2-1; 13 bases are shared with TRBD2. CDR1 SGDLS and CDR2 YYNGEE come from the germline V gene. The CDR3 totals 17 residues. V was pared by 4 bases and J by 8 bases, with 12 bases of the junction left unmatched. CDR3 in DNA: TGTGCCAGCAGCACGGAACCGGGACTAGCGGGATGGGATGAGCAGTTCTTC. This gives the protein CASSTEPGLAGWDEQFF.

The chain employs TRBV7-6 and TRBJ2-6; D gene ambiguous. This CDR3 has 17 amino acids. V was pared by 2 bases and J by 0 bases, with 11 bases between. Germline CDR1 and CDR2: SGHVS and FNYEAQ. The CDR3 nucleotides are TGTGCCAGCAGCTTACTTCAATTAGCCTCTGGGGCCAACGTCCTGACTTTC. Its protein is CASSLLQLASGANVLTF. Full variable domain (rest looked up from reference TRBV7-6 and TRBJ2-6): GAGVSQSPRYKVTKRGQDVALRCDPISGHVSLYWYRQALGQGPEFLTYFNYEAQQDKSGLPNDRFSAERPEGSISTLTIQRTEQRDSAMYRCASSLLQLASGANVLTFGAGSRLTVL.

V usage is TRBV11-2 and J usage is TRBJ2-5; tentative D call: TRBD1 (5 bases). This CDR3 contains 15 residues. Germline CDR1 SGHAT, CDR2 FQNNGV. V lost 4 bases and J 4 bases, leaving 16 bases between the germline ends. CDR3 bases: TGTGCCAGCAGCTCCGGGCAGGGCCCCGGAGAGACCCAGTACTTC. Translation: CASSSGQGPGETQYF.

This chain connects TRBV6-5 to TRBJ1-2; the D gene is possibly TRBD1 (5 bases). CDR3 length equals 12 residues. Germline lookup yields CDR1 MNHEY and CDR2 SVGAGI. The V end was cut by 6 bases, the J end by 4 bases, with 9 bases between. The CDR3 nucleotides are TGTGCCAGCAGCCGACAGTCCTATGGCTACACCTTC. Translating it yields CASSRQSYGYTF.

V and J are TRBV9 and TRBJ1-2; D unclear. The CDR3 spans 15 residues. CDR1 is SGDLS, CDR2 YYNGEE, per germline. V was shortened by 4 bases and J by 0 bases, with 13 bases between the two germline ends. CDR3 amino acids: CASSPRGEANYGYTF. Here the CDR3 DNA reads TGTGCCAGCAGCCCCCGGGGTGAAGCTAACTATGGCTACACCTTC.

The chain links TRBV2 to TRBJ1-4; the match to TRBD1 covers 9 bases. CDR3 length equals 15 residues. The trim removed 11 bases at V and 0 bases at J, leaving 7 bases unmatched. Per the germline V gene, CDR1 is SNHLY and CDR2 is FYNNEI. This CDR3 is CAGGDRVTTNEKLFF. Here the CDR3 DNA reads TGTGCCGGGGGGGACAGGGTAACAACTAATGAAAAACTGTTTTTT.

Notes on this clone: In the same sample, other DNA sequences code for this CDR3. The chain carries TRBV12-3 or TRBV12-4 and TRBJ2-2; D gene unclear. Trimming took 5 bases from V and 4 from J, leaving 5 bases between them. The CDR3 runs 12 residues. CDR3 in amino acids: CASSRGTGELFF. Here the CDR3 DNA reads TGTGCCAGCAGTCGAGGCACCGGGGAGCTGTTTTTT.

This clone came up once. The J gene is TRBJ2-3, the V gene TRBV5-4; 11 nucleotides agree with TRBD2. In germline, CDR1 is SGHNT, CDR2 YYREEE (reference sequence). This CDR3 is built from 16 residues. V shed 4 bases and J 3 bases; nucleotides not matched to a gene: 7. The DNA for the CDR3 is TGTGCCAGCAGCACCCGACTAGCGGGAATAACAGATACGCAGTATTTT. It translates to CASSTRLAGITDTQYF.

The rearrangement links TRBV27 to TRBJ1-5; D is possibly TRBD1 (5 bases). The CDR3 has 14 residues. Germline V gene lookup returns CDR1 MNHEY and CDR2 SMNVEV (reference sequence). V lost 5 bases to trimming and J lost 2 bases, with 10 bases between them. DNA of the CDR3: TGTGCCAGCAGTCCCCGACAGCGCAATCAGCCCCAGCATTTT. Protein: CASSPRQRNQPQHF.

The J gene is TRBJ1-2, the V gene TRBV7-9; 10 bases agree with TRBD1. The CDR3 has 15 residues. V was clipped by 3 bases and J by 4 bases; unmatched bases: 5. Germline V gene lookup returns CDR1 SEHNR and CDR2 FQNEAQ (reference sequence). Here the CDR3 DNA reads TGTGCCAGCAGCTTTGGGACAGGGGATCTCTATGGCTACACCTTC. Protein sequence: CASSFGTGDLYGYTF.

The V gene is TRBV3-1 (or the pseudogene TRBV3-2), the J gene TRBJ1-3, with unresolved D. Trimming shortened V by 1 base and J by 0 bases, and 7 bases separated the two germline ends. Germline V gene data show CDR1 as LGHDT and CDR2 as YNNKEL (reference sequence). The CDR3 extends over 15 amino acids. CDR3 DNA sequence: TGTGCCAGCAGCCAAGTTTACGGCTCTGGAAACACCATATATTTT. Translation gives CASSQVYGSGNTIYF.

The chain joins TRBV2 to TRBJ2-5; 12 bases match TRBD2. The trim removed 2 bases at V and 1 base at J, leaving 8 bases unmatched. Germline lookup yields CDR1 SNHLY and CDR2 FYNNEI. This CDR3 has 18 amino acids. The CDR3 bases are TGTGCCAGCAGTGAATCCCTACTAGCGGGAGGACCCCAAGAGACCCAGTACTTC. Its translation: CASSESLLAGGPQETQYF. Filled out from reference TRBV2 and TRBJ2-5, the complete variable domain reads EPEVTQTPSHQVTQMGQEVILRCVPISNHLYFYWYRQILGQKVEFLVSFYNNEISEKSEIFDDQFSVERPDGSNFTLKIRSTKLEDSAMYFCASSESLLAGGPQETQYFGPGTRLLVL.

J is TRBJ2-5 and V is TRBV10-1; D possibly corresponds to TRBD1 (5 bases). Germline V gene lookup returns CDR1 WNHNN and CDR2 SYGVQD (reference sequence). V lost 0 bases, J lost 4 bases, and 9 bases lay in between. CDR3 size: 14 residues. CDR3 DNA sequence: TGCGCCAGCAGTGAGTCCCCAGGGCGAGAGACCCAGTACTTC. Translated: CASSESPGRETQYF.

The chain employs TRBV7-2 and TRBJ1-6; D is unresolved. The CDR3 totals 13 residues. Germline assignment: CDR1 SGHTA and CDR2 FQGNSA. The V and J ends lost 5 bases and 6 bases respectively, with 8 bases between them. CDR3 bases: TGTGCCAGCAGCACAAGATTTAATTCACCCCTCCACTTT. Protein product: CASSTRFNSPLHF.

The genes are TRBV2 and TRBJ2-7; the D gene is possibly TRBD2 (6 bases). The CDR3 has 13 residues. V was pared by 6 bases and J by 3 bases, with 12 bases between. Germline CDR1 and CDR2: SNHLY and FYNNEI. As DNA, the CDR3 is TGTGCCAGCAGAGGAGGGGATTACTACGAGCAGTACTTC. This translates into CASRGGDYYEQYF.

This chain connects TRBV5-1 to TRBJ2-1, with TRBD1 matching over 9 bases. CDR3 size: 16 residues. With V trimmed by 2 bases and J by 0 bases, 3 bases remained unmatched. In germline, CDR1 is SGHRS, CDR2 YFSETQ. The CDR3 nucleotides are TGCGCCAGCAGCTTAACAGGGGGCTCCTCCTACAATGAGCAGTTCTTC. Its protein product is CASSLTGGSSYNEQFF.

This chain connects TRBV18 to TRBJ1-1; 7 bases line up with TRBD1. The V and J ends lost 1 base and 2 bases, in that order; junction bases with no gene match: 13. CDR1 and CDR2 (germline): KGHSH, LQKENI. The CDR3 spans 18 residues. This CDR3 is CASSPRLTGYPGNTEAFF. CDR3 coding DNA: TGTGCCAGCTCACCACGGTTGACAGGGTATCCGGGAAACACTGAAGCTTTCTTT.

The chain links TRBV20-1 to TRBJ2-3; D remains ambiguous. This CDR3 spans 11 amino acids. Germline CDR1 is DFQATT and CDR2 is SNEGSKA (reference sequence). V gave up 1 base and J gave up 10 bases, with 9 bases separating them. The CDR3 coding sequence is TGCAGTGCTAGAGGGCCAGTGGCGCAGTATTTT. It is translated as CSARGPVAQYF.

The chain is built from TRBV25-1 and TRBJ1-1, with 9 bases that match TRBD1. Germline assignment: CDR1 MGHDK and CDR2 SYGVNS. CDR3 length equals 14 residues. V was pared by 6 bases and J by 5 bases, with 7 bases of the junction left unmatched. CDR3 amino acids: CASRLGQGSTEAFF. The CDR3 bases are TGTGCCAGCAGGTTGGGACAGGGTTCGACTGAAGCTTTCTTT.